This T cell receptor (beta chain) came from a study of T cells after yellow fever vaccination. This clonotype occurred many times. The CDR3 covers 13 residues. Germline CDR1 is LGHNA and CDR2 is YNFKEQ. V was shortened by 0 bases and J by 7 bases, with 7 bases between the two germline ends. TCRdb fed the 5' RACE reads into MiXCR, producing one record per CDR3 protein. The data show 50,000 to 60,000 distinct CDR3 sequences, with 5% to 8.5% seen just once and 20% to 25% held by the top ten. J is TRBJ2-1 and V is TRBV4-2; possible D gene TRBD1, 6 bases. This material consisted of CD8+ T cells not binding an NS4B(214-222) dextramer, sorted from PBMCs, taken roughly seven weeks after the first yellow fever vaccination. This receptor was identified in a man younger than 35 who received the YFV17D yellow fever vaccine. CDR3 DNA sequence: TGTGCCAGCAGCCAAGAGACAGGAAATGAGCAGTTCTTC. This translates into CASSQETGNEQFF.